This entry lists 13 T cell receptor beta chains sequenced from one sample in a study of blood T cells in healthy people across ages. The second PCR ran 7 to 11 cycles with a sample-barcoded 5' primer and J-beta primers. TCRdb ran MiXCR on the 5' RACE reads and lists one entry per CDR3 protein. Of 1,300,000 or so distinct CDR3 sequences in the sample, roughly 64% are singletons; the top ten hold more than 6%. Sequenced input: blood. The receptors stem from a man between 18 and 29 years old in good health.

The chain carries TRBV5-1 and TRBJ2-7; D is uncertain. Between the trimmed V and J ends, which lost 0 bases and 0 bases, there was a span of 7 bases. Germline V lookup: CDR1 SGHRS, CDR2 YFSETQ. This CDR3 comprises 14 residues. This CDR3 reads CASSLEFNSYEQYF. CDR3 coding DNA: TGCGCCAGCAGCTTGGAGTTCAACTCCTACGAGCAGTACTTC.

On this clonotype itself: The junction departs from germline at one end; a sequencing error may be responsible. This chain links TRBV20-1 with TRBJ1-5, with D perhaps matching TRBD1 (5 bases). This CDR3 has 14 amino acids. The germline CDR1 and CDR2 sequences are DFQATT and SNEGSKA (reference sequence). CDR3 protein: CSASPGGSHQPQHF. CDR3 nucleotide sequence: TGCAGTGCTAGTCCCGGGGGTAGCCATCAGCCCCAGCATTTT.

The rearrangement joins TRBV6-5 to TRBJ1-6, with no clear D. The germline CDR1 and CDR2 sequences are MNHEY and SVGAGI. The CDR3 sequence is 12 residues long. The V end lost 5 bases, the J end lost 8 bases, and 7 bases lay between the germline ends. The CDR3 region has the DNA TGTGCCAGCAGTCCCCTCTATTCACCCCTCCACTTT. Protein sequence: CASSPLYSPLHF.

The chain has TRBV7-2 and TRBJ2-1, with 7 nucleotides matching TRBD1. Germline lookup yields CDR1 SGHTA and CDR2 FQGNSA. CDR3 length: 15 amino acids. V lost 5 bases, J lost 8 bases, and 12 bases stayed unmatched. The CDR3 sequence is CASSLRQGIFDEQFF. The CDR3 nucleotides are TGTGCCAGCAGCCTACGACAGGGAATCTTCGATGAGCAGTTCTTC.

This rearrangement joins TRBV4-1 to TRBJ2-5; no clear D gene. With 4 bases removed from V and 1 base from J, the gap between germline ends came to 16 bases. The CDR3 spans 16 residues. Germline lookup yields CDR1 MGHRA and CDR2 YSYEKL. Here the CDR3 reads CASSLLPGPSQETQYF. CDR3 in DNA: TGCGCCAGCAGCCTACTTCCTGGACCGTCCCAAGAGACCCAGTACTTC.

The gene calls are TRBV25-1 and TRBJ1-1; D call uncertain. The ends were cut back, 2 bases at V and 3 bases at J, with 7 bases in the middle. This CDR3 has 13 residues. Germline CDR1 and CDR2: MGHDK and SYGVNS. This CDR3 reads CASSELGHTEAFF. The CDR3 nucleotides are TGTGCCAGCAGTGAACTTGGGCACACTGAAGCTTTCTTT.

V and J are TRBV24-1 and TRBJ2-1; D remains unclear. Trimming stripped 4 bases from V and 6 bases from J, with 12 bases between. Germline V CDR1 and CDR2: KGHDR, SFDVKD. There are 14 residues in the CDR3. CDR3 coding DNA: TGTGCCACCAGTGAGACTTCGACTGCCAATGAGCAGTTCTTC. This translates into CATSETSTANEQFF.

This clonotype was observed a handful of times. The chain has TRBV12-3 or TRBV12-4 and TRBJ2-5; 9 nucleotides align to TRBD1. This CDR3 contains 14 residues. After removal of 5 bases from V and 5 bases from J, the junction contained 6 bases not matched to a gene. DNA of the CDR3: TGTGCCAGCAGTCGGGACAGGGCGAGGGAGACCCAGTACTTC. It specifies CASSRDRARETQYF.

This chain joins TRBV20-1 and TRBJ1-1; a weak D match, TRBD1 (5 bases). CDR1 and CDR2 (germline): DFQATT, SNEGSKA (reference sequence). CDR3 length equals 13 residues. V lost 6 bases to trimming and J lost 0 bases, with 11 bases between them. The CDR3 sequence: CSAPGQVNTEAFF. The CDR3 region has the DNA TGCAGTGCCCCAGGACAAGTGAACACTGAAGCTTTCTTT.

The V gene is TRBV25-1, the J gene TRBJ2-1; possible D gene TRBD2, 6 bases. The V end was cut by 6 bases, the J end by 3 bases, with 12 bases between. CDR3 length: 14 amino acids. CDR1 and CDR2 from the germline V gene are MGHDK and SYGVNS. CDR3 protein: CASSPGLIYNEQFF. The CDR3 DNA follows: TGTGCCAGCAGCCCGGGACTGATCTACAATGAGCAGTTCTTC.

The CDR3 loop is CASSQRQGRASYEQYF. The DNA for the CDR3 is TGTGCCAGCAGCCAAAGACAGGGTAGGGCCTCCTACGAGCAGTACTTC. The chain recombines TRBV4-2 with TRBJ2-7; TRBD1 matches at 7 bases. The CDR3 consists of 16 residues. Germline V lookup: CDR1 LGHNA, CDR2 YNFKEQ. The junction had 7 bases not matched to a gene; V was cut back by 2 bases and J by 0 bases.

CDR3 protein: CASIEFSPSTSPLHF. The CDR3 region has the DNA TGTGCCAGCATCGAGTTCAGTCCTAGTACTTCACCCCTCCACTTT. V and J are TRBV2 and TRBJ1-6; D is unresolved. This CDR3 is built from 15 residues. Germline V gene lookup returns CDR1 SNHLY and CDR2 FYNNEI. Deletions cut 7 bases from V and 9 bases from J, with 19 bases between.

This clonotype came up once. The rearrangement links TRBV5-1 to TRBJ2-3; 8 bases line up with TRBD1. The CDR3 loop spans 17 amino acids. Looked up from germline, CDR1 is SGHRS and CDR2 is YFSETQ. J gave up 3 bases and V 4 bases, and 13 bases lay outside the gene matches. The CDR3 here is CASSRPDRGPLTDTQYF. The CDR3 DNA reads as TGCGCCAGCAGCAGACCTGACAGGGGCCCTTTAACAGATACGCAGTATTTT.